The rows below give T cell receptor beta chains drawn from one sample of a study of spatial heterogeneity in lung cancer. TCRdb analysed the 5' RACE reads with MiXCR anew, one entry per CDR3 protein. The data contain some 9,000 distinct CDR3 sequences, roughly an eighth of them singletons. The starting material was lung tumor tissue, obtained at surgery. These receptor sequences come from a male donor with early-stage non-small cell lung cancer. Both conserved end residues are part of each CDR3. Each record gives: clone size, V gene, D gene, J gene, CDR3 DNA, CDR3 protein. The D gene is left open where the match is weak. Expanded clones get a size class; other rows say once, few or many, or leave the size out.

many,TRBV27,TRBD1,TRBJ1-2,TGTGCCAGCAGTGTGCAGGGGGCAAACTATGGCTACACCTTC,CASSVQGANYGYTF
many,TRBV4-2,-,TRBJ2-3,TGTGCCAGCAGCCAAGATTGGGGGAGATCGACAGATACGCAGTATTTT,CASSQDWGRSTDTQYF
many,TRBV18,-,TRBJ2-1,TGTGCCAGCTCACCATTCACAGTCTCCTACAATGAGCAGTTCTTC,CASSPFTVSYNEQFF
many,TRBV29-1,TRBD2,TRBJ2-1,TGCAGCGTTCCCACTACTAGCGGGAGGAGTAATGAGCAGTTCTTC,CSVPTTSGRSNEQFF
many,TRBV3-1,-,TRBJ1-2,TGTGCCAGCAGCCAAGAAACTTATGGCTACACCTTC,CASSQETYGYTF
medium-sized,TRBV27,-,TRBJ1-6,TGTGCCAGCAGTTCGGGATCGGCGGGTTCACCCCTCCACTTT,CASSSGSAGSPLHF
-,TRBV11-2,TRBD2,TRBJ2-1,TGTGCCAGCAGCTCATTAGCGGGATGGAATGAGCAGTTCTTC,CASSSLAGWNEQFF
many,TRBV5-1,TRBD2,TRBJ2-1,TGCGCCAGCAGCTTATCACTAGCGGGGTACAATGAGCAGTTCTTC,CASSLSLAGYNEQFF
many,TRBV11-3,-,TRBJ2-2,TGTGCCAGCACCCTAGCGACCGGGGAGCTGTTTTTT,CASTLATGELFF
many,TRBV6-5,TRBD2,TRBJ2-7,TGTGCCAGCAGTTACTCTGCTAGCGGGACTGACTCCTACGAGCAGTACTTC,CASSYSASGTDSYEQYF
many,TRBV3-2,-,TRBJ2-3,TGTGCCAGCAGCCAAGATTCGGGCAGATTGCATTCGACAGATACGCAGTATTTT,CASSQDSGRLHSTDTQYF
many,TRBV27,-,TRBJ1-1,TGTGCCAGCAGTTTTGGGGGACACAACACTGAAGCTTTCTTT,CASSFGGHNTEAFF
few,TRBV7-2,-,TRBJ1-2,TGTGCCAGCAGCTTAATGTCGAGGGAACCGCACTATGGCTACACCTTC,CASSLMSREPHYGYTF
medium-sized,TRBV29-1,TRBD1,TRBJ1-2,TGCAGCGTCGATAAGGGGACAGGACTCTTTAACTATGGCTACACCTTC,CSVDKGTGLFNYGYTF
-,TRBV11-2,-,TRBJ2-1,TGTGCCAGCAGCTTCAGCTCCTACAATGAGCAGTTCTTC,CASSFSSYNEQFF
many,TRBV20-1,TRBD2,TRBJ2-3,TGCAGTGCTAGTCCAGCGGGAGTCTCAGATACGCAGTATTTT,CSASPAGVSDTQYF
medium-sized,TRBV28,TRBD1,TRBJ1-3,TGTGCCAGCAGTACCACAGGGGCTGGAAACACCATATATTTT,CASSTTGAGNTIYF
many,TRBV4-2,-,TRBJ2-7,TGTGCCAGCAGCCAAGACAGCACGTCCTACGAGCAGTACTTC,CASSQDSTSYEQYF
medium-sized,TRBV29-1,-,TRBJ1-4,TGCAGCGTTGTAAGGGCTGAAAAACTGTTTTTT,CSVVRAEKLFF
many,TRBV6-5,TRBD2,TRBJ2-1,TGTGCCAGCACCAAAGGTCCCGGACTAGCGTATGGGTGGCAGTTCTTC,CASTKGPGLAYGWQFF
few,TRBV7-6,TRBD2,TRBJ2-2,TGTGCCAGCAGCCAGGGACTAGCGGGGGGCAGCAGCACCGGGGAGCTGTTTTTT,CASSQGLAGGSSTGELFF
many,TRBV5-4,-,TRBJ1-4,TGTGCCAGCAGCTTGGCGTCTGGCGTGGAGGGTGAAAAACTGTTTTTT,CASSLASGVEGEKLFF
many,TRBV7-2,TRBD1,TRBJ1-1,TGTGCCAGCAGACGACAGGGGAGGACTGAAGCTTTCTTT,CASRRQGRTEAFF
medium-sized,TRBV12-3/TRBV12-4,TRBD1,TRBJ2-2,TGTGCCAGCAGTTCCGACAGGGGGAAAACCGGGGAGCTGTTTTTT,CASSSDRGKTGELFF
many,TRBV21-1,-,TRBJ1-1,TGTGCCAGCAGCGGCCCGGGACTGATAGTGAACACTGAAGCTTTCTTT,CASSGPGLIVNTEAFF
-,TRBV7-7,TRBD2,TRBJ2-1,TGTGCTAGCAGCTCCGGGACTACCAATGCGCAGTTCTTC,CASSSGTTNAQFF
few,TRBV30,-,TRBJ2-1,TGTGCCTGGAGTGTAGAGGTCTCGCGGGACCCCAATGAGCAGTTCTTC,CAWSVEVSRDPNEQFF
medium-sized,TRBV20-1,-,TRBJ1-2,TGCAGTGCTAGTGAGGCAGCCCCTAGCTATGGCTACACCTTC,CSASEAAPSYGYTF
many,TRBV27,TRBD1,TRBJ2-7,TGTGCCAGCAGTCCATCCGGGACAGTAATAAGTACGGTAAGCTACGAGCAGTACTTC,CASSPSGTVISTVSYEQYF
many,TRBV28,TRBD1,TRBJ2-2,TGTGCCAGCAGTATACCTTCGACAGGGGACACCGGGGAGCTGTTTTTT,CASSIPSTGDTGELFF
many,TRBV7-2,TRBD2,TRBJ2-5,TGTGCCAGCAGCTCTACTAGCGGCCTGGAGACCCAGTACTTC,CASSSTSGLETQYF
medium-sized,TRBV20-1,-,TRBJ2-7,TGCAGTTCCTATAGGGGGTACGAGCAGTACTTC,CSSYRGYEQYF
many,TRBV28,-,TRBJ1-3,TGTGCCAGCAGTTTGCCCTCATGGACGGAAAACACCATATATTTT,CASSLPSWTENTIYF
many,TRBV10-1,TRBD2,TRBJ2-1,TGCGCCAGCAGTGTTTCGGGGGGCAATGAGCAGTTCTTC,CASSVSGGNEQFF
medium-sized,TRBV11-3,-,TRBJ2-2,TGTGCCAGCAGCAGTACAGCAACGAACACCGGGGAGCTGTTTTTT,CASSSTATNTGELFF
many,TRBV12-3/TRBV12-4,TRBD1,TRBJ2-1,TGTGCCAGCAGTTTTTCTAGCAGGGGGTTCACCCCCTCCTACAATGAGCAGTTCTTC,CASSFSSRGFTPSYNEQFF
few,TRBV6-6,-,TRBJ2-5,TGTGCCAGCAGTTACCAAAGAGGGAACCAAGAGACCCAGTACTTC,CASSYQRGNQETQYF
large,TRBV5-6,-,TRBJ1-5,TGTGCCAGCAGCCTCGACAGAGATCAGCCCCAGCATTTT,CASSLDRDQPQHF
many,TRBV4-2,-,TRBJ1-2,TGTGCCAGCAGCCAAGATTCGAGAGGCTACACCTTC,CASSQDSRGYTF
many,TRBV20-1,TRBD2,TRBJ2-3,TGCAGTGCCTCCCGGACTAGCGGGAGCTCAGATACGCAGTATTTT,CSASRTSGSSDTQYF
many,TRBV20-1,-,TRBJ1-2,TGCAGTGGAACCGGGGACCATTTATCTGGCTACACCTTC,CSGTGDHLSGYTF
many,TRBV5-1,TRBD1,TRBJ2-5,TGCGCCAGCAGCAAGTCTACCGGGACAGGGGTCGGGGAGACCCAGTACTTC,CASSKSTGTGVGETQYF
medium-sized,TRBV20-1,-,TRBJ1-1,TGCAGTGCTATGACGAACACTGAAGCTTTCTTT,CSAMTNTEAFF
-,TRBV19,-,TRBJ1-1,TGTGCCAGTTCCACAGGGTACACTGAAGCTTTCTTT,CASSTGYTEAFF
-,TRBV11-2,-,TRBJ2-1,TGTGCCAGCAGCTTAGTGGGGGGCAATGAGCAGTTCTTC,CASSLVGGNEQFF
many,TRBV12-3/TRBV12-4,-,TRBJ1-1,TGTGCCAGCACCCCGGGTCCCCCAGATCCTTTGGCTTTCTTT,CASTPGPPDPLAFF
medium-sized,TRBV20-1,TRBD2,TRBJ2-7,TGCAGTGCTATGACTAGCGGGAGAGGAGGCGAGCAGTACTTC,CSAMTSGRGGEQYF
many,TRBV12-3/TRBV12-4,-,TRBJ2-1,TGTGCCAGCAGTCTCGGGGGGCCGACTCGTCAAAGTGAGCAGTTCTTC,CASSLGGPTRQSEQFF
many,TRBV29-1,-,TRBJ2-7,TGCAGCGCTGCAGTTGGGGGAGCCGAGCAGTACTTC,CSAAVGGAEQYF
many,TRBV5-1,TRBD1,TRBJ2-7,TGCGCCAGCAGCTTGGATGGGACAGTACCCTACGAGCAGTACTTC,CASSLDGTVPYEQYF
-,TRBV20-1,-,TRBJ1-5,TGCAGTGCTAGGGGACCAGAGAATCAGCCCCAGCATTTT,CSARGPENQPQHF
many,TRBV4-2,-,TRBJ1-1,TGTGCCAGCAGCCAAGAAGGCAAGAACACTGAAGCTTTCTTT,CASSQEGKNTEAFF
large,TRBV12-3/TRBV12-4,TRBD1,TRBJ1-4,TGTGCCAGCAGTTTGAGAAGGGACAGGGGTGAAAAACTGTTTTTT,CASSLRRDRGEKLFF
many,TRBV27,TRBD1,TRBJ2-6,TGTGCCAGCAGTCCCTTGCGGGACAGGGGGCCGATTGGGGCCAACGTCCTGACTTTC,CASSPLRDRGPIGANVLTF